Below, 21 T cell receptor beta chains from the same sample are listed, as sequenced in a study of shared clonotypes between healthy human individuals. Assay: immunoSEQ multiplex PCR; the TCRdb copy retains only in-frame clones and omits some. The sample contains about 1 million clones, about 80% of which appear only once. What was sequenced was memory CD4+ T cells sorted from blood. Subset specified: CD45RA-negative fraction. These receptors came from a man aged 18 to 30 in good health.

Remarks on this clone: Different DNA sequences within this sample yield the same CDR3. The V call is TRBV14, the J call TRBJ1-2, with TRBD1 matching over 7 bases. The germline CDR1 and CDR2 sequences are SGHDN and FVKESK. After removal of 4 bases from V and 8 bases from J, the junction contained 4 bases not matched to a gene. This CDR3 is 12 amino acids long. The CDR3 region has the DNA TGTGCCAGCAGCCCGGGACAGTGGGGCTACACCTTC. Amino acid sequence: CASSPGQWGYTF.

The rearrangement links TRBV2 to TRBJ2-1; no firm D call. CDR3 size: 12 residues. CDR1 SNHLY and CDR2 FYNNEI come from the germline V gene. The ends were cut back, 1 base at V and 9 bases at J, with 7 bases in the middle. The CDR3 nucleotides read TGTGCCAGCAGTGAAGGCCAGATTGAGCAGTTCTTC. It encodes CASSEGQIEQFF.

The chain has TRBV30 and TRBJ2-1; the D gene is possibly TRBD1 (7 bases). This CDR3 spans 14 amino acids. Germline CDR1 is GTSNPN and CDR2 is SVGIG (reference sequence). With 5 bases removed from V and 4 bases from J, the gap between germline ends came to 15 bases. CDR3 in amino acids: CAWVQGGPYNEQFF. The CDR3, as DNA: TGTGCCTGGGTTCAGGGGGGACCATACAATGAGCAGTTCTTC.

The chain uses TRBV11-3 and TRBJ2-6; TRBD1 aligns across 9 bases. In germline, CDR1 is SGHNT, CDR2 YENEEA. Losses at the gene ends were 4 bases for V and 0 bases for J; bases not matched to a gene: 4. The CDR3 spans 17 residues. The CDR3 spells CASSSGTGSSGANVLTF. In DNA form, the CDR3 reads TGTGCCAGCAGCTCCGGGACAGGGAGCTCTGGGGCCAACGTCCTGACTTTC. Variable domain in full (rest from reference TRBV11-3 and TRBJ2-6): EAGVVQSPRYKIIEKKQPVAFWCNPISGHNTLYWYLQNLGQGPELLIRYENEEAVDDSQLPKDRFSAERLKGVDSTLKIQPAELGDSAVYLCASSSGTGSSGANVLTFGAGSRLTVL.

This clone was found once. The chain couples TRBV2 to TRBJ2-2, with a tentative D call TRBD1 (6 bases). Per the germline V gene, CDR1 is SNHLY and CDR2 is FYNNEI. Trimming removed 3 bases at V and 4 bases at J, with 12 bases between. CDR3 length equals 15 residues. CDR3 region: CASSDKLGGTGELFF. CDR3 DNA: TGTGCCAGCAGTGACAAGCTAGGGGGCACCGGGGAGCTGTTTTTT.

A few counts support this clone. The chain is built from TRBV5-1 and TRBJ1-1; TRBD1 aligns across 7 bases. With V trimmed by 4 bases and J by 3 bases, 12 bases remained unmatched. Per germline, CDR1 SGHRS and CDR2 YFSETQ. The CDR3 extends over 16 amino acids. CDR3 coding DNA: TGCGCCAGCAGCGAAGCGACAGGGTACGATCACACTGAAGCTTTCTTT. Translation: CASSEATGYDHTEAFF.

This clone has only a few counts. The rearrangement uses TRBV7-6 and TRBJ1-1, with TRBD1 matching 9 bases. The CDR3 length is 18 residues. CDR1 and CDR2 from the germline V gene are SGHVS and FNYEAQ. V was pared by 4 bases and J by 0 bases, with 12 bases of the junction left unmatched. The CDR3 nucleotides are TGTGCCAGCAGCTCCGACCGGGACAGGGCGAATTTGAACACTGAAGCTTTCTTT. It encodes CASSSDRDRANLNTEAFF.

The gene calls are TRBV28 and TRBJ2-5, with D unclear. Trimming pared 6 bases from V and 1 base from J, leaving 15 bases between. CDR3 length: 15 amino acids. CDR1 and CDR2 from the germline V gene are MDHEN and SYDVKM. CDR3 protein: CASRKLHEFQETQYF. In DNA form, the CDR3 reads TGTGCCAGCAGGAAGCTGCATGAATTCCAAGAGACCCAGTACTTC.

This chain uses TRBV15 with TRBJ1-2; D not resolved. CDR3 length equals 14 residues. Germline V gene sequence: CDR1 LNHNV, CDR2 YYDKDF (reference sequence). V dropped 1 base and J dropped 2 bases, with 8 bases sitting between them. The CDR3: CATSRAIENYGYTF. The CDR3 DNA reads TGTGCCACCAGCAGAGCTATTGAAAACTATGGCTACACCTTC.

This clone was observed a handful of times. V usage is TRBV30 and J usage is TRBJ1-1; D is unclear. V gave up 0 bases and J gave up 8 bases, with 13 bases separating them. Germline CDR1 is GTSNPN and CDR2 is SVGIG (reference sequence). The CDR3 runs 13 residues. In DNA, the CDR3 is TGTGCCTGGAGTGTACGATCTGGGAGAGAAGCTTTCTTT. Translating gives CAWSVRSGREAFF.

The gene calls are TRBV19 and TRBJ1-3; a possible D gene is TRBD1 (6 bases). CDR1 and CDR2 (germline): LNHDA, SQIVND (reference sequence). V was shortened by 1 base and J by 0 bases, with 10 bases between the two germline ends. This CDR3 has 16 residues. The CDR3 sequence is CASSIGGPGSGNTIYF. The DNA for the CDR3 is TGTGCCAGTAGTATAGGGGGGCCCGGCTCTGGAAACACCATATATTTT.

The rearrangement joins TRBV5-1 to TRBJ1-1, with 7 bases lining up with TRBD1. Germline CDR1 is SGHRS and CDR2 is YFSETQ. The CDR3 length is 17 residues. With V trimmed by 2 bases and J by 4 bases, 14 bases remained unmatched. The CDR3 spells CASSFGQAARGGTEAFF. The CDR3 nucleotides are TGCGCCAGCAGCTTCGGACAGGCGGCGCGCGGGGGCACTGAAGCTTTCTTT.

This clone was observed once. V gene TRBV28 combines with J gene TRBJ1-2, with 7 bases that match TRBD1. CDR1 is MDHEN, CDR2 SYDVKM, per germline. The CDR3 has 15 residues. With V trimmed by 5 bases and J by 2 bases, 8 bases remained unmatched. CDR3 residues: CASSVRGGGNYGYTF. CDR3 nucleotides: TGTGCCAGCAGTGTCCGGGGAGGGGGCAACTATGGCTACACCTTC.

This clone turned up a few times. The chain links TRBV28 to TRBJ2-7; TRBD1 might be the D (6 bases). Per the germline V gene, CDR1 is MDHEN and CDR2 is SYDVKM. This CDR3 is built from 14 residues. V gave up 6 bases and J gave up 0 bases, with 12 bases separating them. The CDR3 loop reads CASRPQGNSYEQYF. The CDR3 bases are TGTGCCAGCAGGCCACAGGGAAACTCCTACGAGCAGTACTTC.

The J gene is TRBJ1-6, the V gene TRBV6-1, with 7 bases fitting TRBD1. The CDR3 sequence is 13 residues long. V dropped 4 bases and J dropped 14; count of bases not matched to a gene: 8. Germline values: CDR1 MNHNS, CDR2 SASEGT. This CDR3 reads CASSVNRGEALHF. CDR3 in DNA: TGTGCCAGCAGTGTTAACAGGGGAGAGGCCCTCCACTTT.

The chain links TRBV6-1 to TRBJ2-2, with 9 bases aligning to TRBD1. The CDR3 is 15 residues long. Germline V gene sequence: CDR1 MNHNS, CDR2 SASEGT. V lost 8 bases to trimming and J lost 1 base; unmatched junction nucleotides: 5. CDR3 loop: CASRKTGGNTGELFF. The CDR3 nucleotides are TGTGCCAGCCGGAAGACAGGGGGGAACACCGGGGAGCTGTTTTTT.

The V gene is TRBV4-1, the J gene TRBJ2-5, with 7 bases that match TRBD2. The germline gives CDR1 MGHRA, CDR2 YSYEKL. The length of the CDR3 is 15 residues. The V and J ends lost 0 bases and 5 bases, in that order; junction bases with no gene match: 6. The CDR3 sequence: CASSQEGRGVETQYF. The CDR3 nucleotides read TGCGCCAGCAGCCAAGAAGGACGGGGGGTGGAGACCCAGTACTTC.

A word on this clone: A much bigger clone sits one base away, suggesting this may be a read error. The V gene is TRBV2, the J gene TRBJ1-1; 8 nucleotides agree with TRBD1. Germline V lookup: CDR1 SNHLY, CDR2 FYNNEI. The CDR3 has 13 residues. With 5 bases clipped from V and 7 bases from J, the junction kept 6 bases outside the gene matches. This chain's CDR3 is CASSSQQGGEAFF. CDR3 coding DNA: TGTGCCAGCAGTAGTCAACAGGGGGGTGAAGCTTTCTTT. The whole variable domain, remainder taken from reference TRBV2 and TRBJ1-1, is EPEVTQTPSHQVTQMGQEVILRCVPISNHLYFYWYRQILGQKVEFLVSFYNNEISEKSEIFDDQFSVERPDGSNFTLKIRSTKLEDSAMYFCASSSQQGGEAFFGQGTRLTVV.

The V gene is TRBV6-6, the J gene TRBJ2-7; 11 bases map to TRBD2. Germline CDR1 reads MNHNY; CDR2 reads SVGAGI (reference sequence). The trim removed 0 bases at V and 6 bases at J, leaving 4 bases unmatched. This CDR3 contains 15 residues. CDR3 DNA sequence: TGTGCCAGCAGTTACTCTAGCGGGGGGGCGTCCGAGCAGTACTTC. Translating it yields CASSYSSGGASEQYF.

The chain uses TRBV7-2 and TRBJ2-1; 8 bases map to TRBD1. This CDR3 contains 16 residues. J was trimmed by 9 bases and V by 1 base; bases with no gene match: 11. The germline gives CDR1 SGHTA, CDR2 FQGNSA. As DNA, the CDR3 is TGTGCCAGCAGCTTAGGAGGGGCAGGGGGCTGGGGTGAGCAGTTCTTC. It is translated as CASSLGGAGGWGEQFF.

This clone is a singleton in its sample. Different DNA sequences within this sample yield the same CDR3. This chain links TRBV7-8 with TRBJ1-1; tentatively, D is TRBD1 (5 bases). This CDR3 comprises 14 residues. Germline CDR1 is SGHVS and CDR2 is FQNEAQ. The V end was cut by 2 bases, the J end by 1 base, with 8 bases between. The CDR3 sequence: CASSLRQGNTEAFF. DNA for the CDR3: TGTGCCAGCAGCTTAAGGCAGGGGAACACTGAAGCTTTCTTT.